The T cell receptor beta chain described here comes from a study of STAT3 mutations in large granular lymphocyte leukemia. General study results and limits: All newly emerging clones after therapy were STAT3 wild type. Sampling intervals varied between patients and samples. Samples missed the first appearance of the clone. Every T-cell large granular lymphocyte leukemia patient had at least one immunodominant TCR beta clonotype.

The CDR3 has 14 amino acids. CDR1 KGHSH and CDR2 LQKENI come from the germline V gene. V was pared by 0 bases and J by 1 base, with 6 bases between. TCRbeta libraries averaged around 37,000 productive templates per sample. Produced via immunoSEQ multiplex PCR; TCRdb's table is partial and in-frame only. The sample consists of 10,000 or so clones, 60% to 85% of them appearing once. With respect to this clone: The antigen is undetermined.

The sample consisted of peripheral blood mononuclear cells. The chain uses TRBV18 and TRBJ1-1; no firm D call. This clonotype was sampled from a man between 60 and 75 years old with T-cell large granular lymphocyte leukemia. Some clones in this sample may be carry-over from other donors' samples. The CDR3 coding sequence is TGTGCCAGCTCACCACCCCACGGGAACACTGAAGCTTTCTTT. This translates into CASSPPHGNTEAFF.